One sample yielded the 14 T cell receptor beta chains listed below, sequenced in a study of long-term antiretroviral therapy in people with HIV. With survey level as its setting, the immunoSEQ assay was v3.0. TCRdb's table, derived via immunoSEQ multiplex PCR, lists solely in-frame clones and lacks some. The sample includes about 22,000 clones, 60% to 80% of them seen just once. The source was unsorted PBMCs, collected around 1.8 years before starting antiretroviral therapy. The origin of the receptors is a middle-aged woman with HIV.

This clone was observed a few times. V usage is TRBV11-2 and J usage is TRBJ1-2; D is unresolved. V lost 1 base, J lost 4 bases, and 10 bases lay in between. In germline, CDR1 is SGHAT, CDR2 FQNNGV. The length of the CDR3 is 14 residues. CDR3: CASSLVLGTYGYTF. The CDR3, as DNA: TGTGCCAGCAGCTTAGTCCTGGGCACCTATGGCTACACCTTC.

This clone was seen once. The CDR3 protein is CASGVTDRGGSYTF. The CDR3 DNA sequence: TGTGCCAGCGGGGTGACGGACAGGGGTGGGAGCTACACCTTC. V usage is TRBV6-5 and J usage is TRBJ1-2; 9 bases align to TRBD1. The germline V gene encodes CDR1 MNHEY and CDR2 SVGAGI. The CDR3 runs 14 residues. V was clipped by 8 bases and J by 9 bases; unmatched bases: 13.

This chain connects TRBV5-4 to TRBJ1-4, with D uncertain. The CDR3 is 16 residues long. Trimming cost V 4 bases and J 0 bases, with 13 bases left between them. Germline V gene data show CDR1 as SGHNT and CDR2 as YYREEE (reference sequence). The CDR3 sequence is CASSMGGFATNEKLFF. CDR3 sequence (DNA): TGTGCCAGCAGCATGGGCGGGTTTGCAACTAATGAAAAACTGTTTTTT.

The chain uses TRBV19 and TRBJ1-1; tentatively, D is TRBD1 (6 bases). Germline CDR1 LNHDA, CDR2 SQIVND (reference sequence). The CDR3 is made up of 14 amino acids. V lost 5 bases to trimming and J lost 3 bases, with 13 bases between them. Written as DNA, the CDR3 is TGTGCCAGTAGTTGGCCAGGGGTAGACACTGAAGCTTTCTTT. Its protein is CASSWPGVDTEAFF. Complete variable domain (other parts from reference TRBV19 and TRBJ1-1): DGGITQSPKYLFRKEGQNVTLSCEQNLNHDAMYWYRQDPGQGLRLIYYSQIVNDFQKGDIAEGYSVSREKKESFPLTVTSAQKNPTAFYLCASSWPGVDTEAFFGQGTRLTVV.

This clone has only a few counts. The J gene is TRBJ1-1, the V gene TRBV6-1; D uncertain. Germline CDR1 is MNHNS and CDR2 is SASEGT. The CDR3 is made up of 11 amino acids. Trimming took off 6 bases at V and 3 bases at J, with 5 bases between the two ends. CDR3 sequence reads: CASRAYTEAFF. The CDR3 nucleotides are TGTGCCAGCAGGGCTTACACTGAAGCTTTCTTT.

This chain links TRBV9 with TRBJ2-3; possibly TRBD1 for D (5 bases). The CDR3 is made up of 15 amino acids. CDR1 is SGDLS, CDR2 YYNGEE, per germline. Trimming removed 3 bases at V and 4 bases at J, with 15 bases between. This CDR3 reads CASSETGFKADTQYF. The CDR3 DNA follows: TGTGCCAGCAGCGAAACAGGTTTTAAGGCAGATACGCAGTATTTT.

The V and J genes are TRBV5-5 and TRBJ2-3; D possibly matches TRBD1 or TRBD2 (5 bases each). This CDR3 has 11 residues. V gave up 6 bases and J gave up 6 bases, with 8 bases separating them. Germline CDR1 SGHKS, CDR2 YYEKEE (reference sequence). The CDR3 bases are TGTGCCAGCAACTGGGGGGATACGCAGTATTTT. It codes for CASNWGDTQYF.

This clone was seen a handful of times. The rearrangement joins TRBV9 to TRBJ2-3, with 7 bases fitting TRBD1. CDR1 SGDLS and CDR2 YYNGEE come from the germline V gene. The ends lost 3 bases at V and 3 bases at J; junction bases unmatched: 7. The CDR3 spans 15 residues. The CDR3 sequence: CASSGQGLGTDTQYF. The CDR3 region has the DNA TGTGCCAGCAGCGGACAGGGTTTGGGGACAGATACGCAGTATTTT.

The chain has TRBV7-9 and TRBJ2-7, with TRBD1 as a possible D gene (5 bases). Germline V gene lookup returns CDR1 SEHNR and CDR2 FQNEAQ (reference sequence). The CDR3 is 15 amino acids. Trimming removed 5 bases from V and 3 bases from J, with 17 bases in between. CDR3 region: CASSAPPQGDYEQYF. The CDR3 coding sequence is TGTGCCAGCAGCGCACCCCCGCAGGGTGACTACGAGCAGTACTTC.

The V gene is TRBV5-8, the J gene TRBJ2-3; D possibly uses TRBD1 or TRBD2 (5 bases each). The V end lost 1 base, the J end lost 5 bases, and 11 bases lay between the germline ends. Germline loops: CDR1 SGHTS, CDR2 YDEGEE. CDR3 length: 14 residues. The CDR3 DNA follows: TGTGCCAGCAGCTTGTCGGGTGGGGGAGATACGCAGTATTTT. It translates to CASSLSGGGDTQYF. Full variable domain (rest looked up from reference TRBV5-8 and TRBJ2-3): EAGVTQSPTHLIKTRGQQATLRCSPISGHTSVYWYQQALGLGLQFLLWYDEGEERNRGNFPPRFSGRQFPNYSSELNVNALELEDSALYLCASSLSGGGDTQYFGPGTRLTVL.

The CDR3: CASNPGMDQPQHF. The DNA of the CDR3 is TGTGCCAGCAATCCTGGGATGGATCAGCCCCAGCATTTT. The gene calls are TRBV2 and TRBJ1-5; no clear D gene. Trimming stripped 7 bases from V and 5 bases from J, with 12 bases between. The CDR3 loop spans 13 amino acids. Germline CDR1 is SNHLY and CDR2 is FYNNEI. Drawing the rest from reference TRBV2 and TRBJ1-5, the complete variable domain is EPEVTQTPSHQVTQMGQEVILRCVPISNHLYFYWYRQILGQKVEFLVSFYNNEISEKSEIFDDQFSVERPDGSNFTLKIRSTKLEDSAMYFCASNPGMDQPQHFGDGTRLSIL.

V is TRBV4-3 and J is TRBJ1-4; D not resolved. This CDR3 has 15 residues. CDR1 LGHNA and CDR2 YSLEER come from the germline V gene. The germline V and J ends were trimmed by 4 bases and 8 bases, with 17 bases remaining between them. The CDR3 nucleotides read TGCGCCAGCAGCCGAGGGTGGACTCACGACGAAAAACTGTTTTTT. This encodes CASSRGWTHDEKLFF.

This clone has just one count. Within the sample, other DNA sequences also encode this same CDR3. The chain recombines TRBV30 with TRBJ1-4; D is unclear. The germline V gene encodes CDR1 GTSNPN and CDR2 SVGIG (reference sequence). Trimming removed 0 bases at V and 5 bases at J, with 7 bases between. The CDR3 has 13 amino acids. CDR3 in amino acids: CAWSVDRNEKLFF. The CDR3, as DNA: TGTGCCTGGAGTGTAGATAGAAATGAAAAACTGTTTTTT.

The CDR3 DNA is TGTGCCAGCAGCTTGAAAAATCGGGGAAACATGGGCACAGATACGCAGTATTTT. This encodes CASSLKNRGNMGTDTQYF. The rearrangement links TRBV7-2 to TRBJ2-3; maybe TRBD2 (5 bases). Germline loops: CDR1 SGHTA, CDR2 FQGNSA. The CDR3 consists of 18 residues. Deletions cut 3 bases from V and 1 base from J, with 20 bases between.